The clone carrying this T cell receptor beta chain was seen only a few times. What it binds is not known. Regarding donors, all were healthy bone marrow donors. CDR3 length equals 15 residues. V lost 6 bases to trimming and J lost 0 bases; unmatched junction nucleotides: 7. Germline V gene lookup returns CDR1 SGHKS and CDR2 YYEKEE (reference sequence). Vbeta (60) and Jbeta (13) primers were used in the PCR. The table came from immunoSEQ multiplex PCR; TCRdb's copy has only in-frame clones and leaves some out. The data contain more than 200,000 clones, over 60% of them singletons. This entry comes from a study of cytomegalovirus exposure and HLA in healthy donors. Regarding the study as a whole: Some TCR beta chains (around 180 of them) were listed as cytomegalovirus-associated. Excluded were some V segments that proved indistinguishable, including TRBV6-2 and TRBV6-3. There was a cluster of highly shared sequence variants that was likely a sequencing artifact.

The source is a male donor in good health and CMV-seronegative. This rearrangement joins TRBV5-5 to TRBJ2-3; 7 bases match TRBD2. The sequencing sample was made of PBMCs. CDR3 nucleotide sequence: TGTGCCAGCATCAGAAGCGGGGCGAGCACAGATACGCAGTATTTT. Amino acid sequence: CASIRSGASTDTQYF.